This is a list of T cell receptor beta chains from one sample in a study of OX40 agonist ivuxolimab in advanced cancers. Assay used: immunoSEQ multiplex PCR; TCRdb lists only in-frame clones, some missing. Of approximately 100,000 clones in the sample, about 83% were seen once. The starting material was CD4+ or CD8+ T cells sorted from blood, obtained in a trial of the OX40 agonist ivuxolimab. These receptors originate from an adult with an advanced solid tumor such as melanoma, head and neck, liver or kidney cancer. Both conserved end residues are part of each CDR3. Each record gives: D gene, clone size, J gene, V gene, CDR3 DNA, CDR3 protein. D genes are given only for firm matches. Rows give clone size only sometimes, using once, few, many, or a class for an expanded clone.

TRBD1 once TRBJ1-2 TRBV5-1 TGCGCCAGCCGGTCCATGACCTCAAGCTTGTATGGGACAGGGGAAGGCGACTATGGCTACACCTTC CASRSMTSSLYGTGEGDYGYTF
NA NA TRBJ2-5 TRBV5-1 TGCGCCAGCAGCTTGCTAGGGAGTGAGACCCAGTACTTC CASSLLGSETQYF
TRBD1 few TRBJ2-4 TRBV15 TGTGCCACCAGCAGGGATGGACAGGAAGTTCAGTACTTC CATSRDGQEVQYF
NA once TRBJ2-5 TRBV2 TGTGCCAGCTCCAAGGACCGATCTTCGTGGGAGACCCAGTACTTC CASSKDRSSWETQYF
NA NA TRBJ1-4 TRBV5-1 TGCGCCAGCAGCCTGCTGGGGGGCTGGGATGAAAAACTGTTTTTT CASSLLGGWDEKLFF
NA NA TRBJ1-2 TRBV4-2 TGTGCCAGCAGCCTAGAGGGCAGGGAAGGGAGTGGCTACACCTTC CASSLEGREGSGYTF
NA NA TRBJ2-2 TRBV9 TGTGCCAGCAGCGTAGCTACAGCTATCACCGGGGAGCTGTTTTTT CASSVATAITGELFF
NA NA TRBJ2-3 TRBV5-1 TGCGCCAGCAGCTTGGTGGCTAGTCAAGGTACGCAGTATTTT CASSLVASQGTQYF
NA NA TRBJ2-1 TRBV7-9 TGTGCCAGCAGTCCGACAGGCGGTAAGGGGCACAATGAGCAGTTCTTC CASSPTGGKGHNEQFF
NA NA TRBJ1-1 TRBV5-4 TGTGCCAGCAGACCACGGATTTCGGGGACTGAAGCTTTCTTT CASRPRISGTEAFF
TRBD1 NA TRBJ1-1 TRBV7-9 TGTGCCAGCAGCCTCCACCCGTGGGACAGGACAAAGAACACTGAAGCTTTCTTT CASSLHPWDRTKNTEAFF
TRBD1 NA TRBJ1-1 TRBV7-2 TGTGCCAGCAGCCGACAGGGGAACACTGAAGCTTTCTTT CASSRQGNTEAFF
NA NA TRBJ1-4 TRBV7-9 TGTGCCAGCAGCTTAGACAGGGACAATGAAAAACTGTTTTTT CASSLDRDNEKLFF
NA NA TRBJ2-2 TRBV7-9 TGTGCCAGCAGCCCATCCCCGTCAAGGGTGTACACCGGGGAGCTGTTTTTT CASSPSPSRVYTGELFF
TRBD1 NA TRBJ2-7 TRBV10-3 TGTGCCATCAGTGAGGATCGTGGGGACAGCTTGCGACAGTACTTC CAISEDRGDSLRQYF
TRBD1 NA TRBJ2-2 TRBV19 TGTGCCAGTGCAGGGGGGAACACCGGGGAGCTGTTTTTT CASAGGNTGELFF
TRBD1 NA TRBJ1-2 TRBV5-1 TGCGCCAGCAGCTTGGGACAGGGTTCTAACTATGGCTACACCTTC CASSLGQGSNYGYTF
NA NA TRBJ2-7 TRBV12-2 TGTGCAAGTCGCTTCAGGACAGACTTGGGGGGGACTTTCTACGAGCAGTACTTC CASRFRTDLGGTFYEQYF
NA NA TRBJ1-3 TRBV29-1 TGCAGCGTCCAGGCAAACTCTGGAAACACCATATATTTT CSVQANSGNTIYF
NA NA TRBJ1-5 TRBV6-6 TGTGCCAGCAGTTACCTGGGCAATCAGCCCCAGCATTTT CASSYLGNQPQHF
NA few TRBJ1-2 TRBV2 TGTGCCAGCAGGAGGGACGTGGGGCTTGGCTACACCTTC CASRRDVGLGYTF
TRBD1 NA TRBJ1-2 TRBV29-1 TGCAGCGTTGAACCCGACAGGGGGCTCGGCTATGGCTACACCTTC CSVEPDRGLGYGYTF
NA NA TRBJ1-5 TRBV6-6 TGTGCCAGCAGGCCCCGGGACACCTCATTTCAGCCCCAGCATTTT CASRPRDTSFQPQHF
NA NA TRBJ2-5 TRBV7-9 TGTGCCAGCAGCTCCCGCATCGATCCTGGGGGCCGGGGGGAGACCCAGTACTTC CASSSRIDPGGRGETQYF
NA NA TRBJ1-6 TRBV5-1 TGCGCCAGCAGCCCCGTGGCGGGGGGAGATAATTCACCCCTCCACTTT CASSPVAGGDNSPLHF
NA NA TRBJ1-1 TRBV5-1 TGCGCCAGCAGCTTGGCCGCAGGGATCATGAACACTGAAGCTTTCTTT CASSLAAGIMNTEAFF
TRBD1 NA TRBJ1-1 TRBV2 TGTGCCAGCAGCCCGAACAGGGGGCCCCCCGAAGCTTTCTTT CASSPNRGPPEAFF
NA few TRBJ1-5 TRBV2 TGTGCCAGCAGTGAGGAGCCCCGCCAGCATTTT CASSEEPRQHF
NA NA TRBJ1-3 TRBV5-1 TGCGCCAGCAGCTTCGGACAGACCGGAAACACCATATATTTT CASSFGQTGNTIYF
TRBD1 NA TRBJ1-2 TRBV2 TGTGCCAGCAGTACAACAGGGGGCTACCCGCTTTATGGCTACACCTTC CASSTTGGYPLYGYTF
NA NA TRBJ2-3 TRBV6-5 TGTGCCAGCAGTTACAGTTCGGGGGTGGGTGGGGATACGCAGTATTTT CASSYSSGVGGDTQYF
NA NA TRBJ2-1 TRBV6-5 TGTGCCAGCAGTTCCTCTAGTGGGGGGGCCCATGAGCAGTTCTTC CASSSSSGGAHEQFF
NA NA TRBJ2-7 TRBV25-1 TGTGCCAGCAGTGACCCGGGACTCCTAACCTACGAGCAGTACTTC CASSDPGLLTYEQYF
NA NA TRBJ1-3 TRBV19 TGTGCCAGTAGTACCGACAGGACTGCCTCTGGAAACACCATATATTTT CASSTDRTASGNTIYF
NA once TRBJ2-7 TRBV21-1 TGTGCCAGCAGCAAGCCTTTGAGAGGGAGAGTAAGAACCTACGAGCAGTACTTC CASSKPLRGRVRTYEQYF
NA NA TRBJ2-5 TRBV7-9 TGTGCCAGCAGCTTGAGCCGGGCTAGCCTTCGGACCGGAAAAGAGACCCAGTACTTC CASSLSRASLRTGKETQYF
TRBD1 once TRBJ2-7 TRBV18 TGTGCCAGCTCACCACCGGACAGGGGACCCTACGAGCAGTACTTC CASSPPDRGPYEQYF
NA NA TRBJ1-1 TRBV2 TGTGCCAGCAGTGAAATGATAGGGGGAGGTGATGAAGCTTTCTTT CASSEMIGGGDEAFF
NA NA TRBJ2-1 TRBV11-2 TGTGCCAGCAGCTTACCCGGACTGGGGCTGCTGTTCTTC CASSLPGLGLLFF
TRBD1 NA TRBJ2-7 TRBV5-1 TGCGCCAGCAGCTTCGGTACAGGGGTTCTCCAACATCGAGACTACGAGCAGTACTTC CASSFGTGVLQHRDYEQYF
NA NA TRBJ1-1 TRBV11-2 TGTGCCAGCAGTCGGGACGTGGGGGGAGCTTTCTTT CASSRDVGGAFF
NA NA TRBJ1-5 TRBV7-9 TGTGCCAGCAGCTTAGGTGATCAGCCCCAGCATTTT CASSLGDQPQHF
TRBD2 NA TRBJ2-1 TRBV5-4 TGTGCCAGCAGCAGGACTAGCGGGGGGACCAATGAGCAGTTCTTC CASSRTSGGTNEQFF
NA NA TRBJ1-5 TRBV5-5 TGTGCCAGCAACCCTGGGGGGAACAATCAGCCCCAGCATTTT CASNPGGNNQPQHF
TRBD2 NA TRBJ2-1 TRBV4-1 TGCGCCAGCAGCCACGCGGCGGGGGGCAATGAGCAGTTCTTC CASSHAAGGNEQFF
NA NA TRBJ1-1 TRBV6-5 TGTGCCAGCATAAGTCCGCTGAACACTGAAGCTTTCTTT CASISPLNTEAFF
NA NA TRBJ1-2 TRBV6-1 TGTGCCAGCAGTGACAGGCCAGGCGCTAACTATGGCTACACCTTC CASSDRPGANYGYTF
NA NA TRBJ2-3 TRBV5-1 TGCGCCAGCAGCTTCCGGGACTTCCGCACAGATACGCAGTATTTT CASSFRDFRTDTQYF
TRBD1 NA TRBJ1-5 TRBV7-2 TGTGCCAGCAGCCCTACAGGGGGCAATCAGCCCCAGCATTTT CASSPTGGNQPQHF
NA NA TRBJ2-5 TRBV12-5 TGTGCTAGTGGTGCCTCAACCTGGACCCCTCGGGAGACCCAGTACTTC CASGASTWTPRETQYF
NA NA TRBJ1-1 TRBV14 TGTGCCAGCAGCTTGGAACAGGGATGGGGCACTGAAGCTTTCTTT CASSLEQGWGTEAFF
TRBD1 NA TRBJ2-3 TRBV4-1 TGCGCCAGCAGCCCCCGCCAACGACAGGGGGGCACAGATACGCAGTATTTT CASSPRQRQGGTDTQYF
NA NA TRBJ1-5 TRBV15 TGTGCCACCAGCAGAGGCCAAAACCATCAGCCCCAGCATTTT CATSRGQNHQPQHF
NA NA TRBJ1-5 TRBV29-1 TGCAGCGTTGACCAGGGGTTTGGTCAGCCCCAGCATTTT CSVDQGFGQPQHF
NA once TRBJ1-6 TRBV4-1 TGCGCCAGCAGCCAAGCCGAGAGTTCACCCCTCCACTTT CASSQAESSPLHF
NA NA TRBJ1-2 TRBV18 TGTGCCAGCTCACCCGAGCAAGGGCATGGCTACACCTTC CASSPEQGHGYTF
NA once TRBJ1-5 TRBV28 TGTGCCAGCAGGTGGGGGGGTAGGCAGCCCCAGCATTTT CASRWGGRQPQHF
NA NA TRBJ1-1 TRBV7-2 TGTGCCAGCAGCCCCCAGGCGACACACACTGAAGCTTTCTTT CASSPQATHTEAFF
NA NA TRBJ2-1 TRBV5-6 TGTGCCAGCAGCTGGGGTAGGGGTGCCAATGAGCAGTTCTTC CASSWGRGANEQFF